The TCR beta chain under discussion was sequenced for a study of T cell responses to AZD1222 COVID-19 vaccine. Clones were read by immunoSEQ multiplex PCR, and TCRdb kept only the in-frame ones, dropping some. The repertoire holds roughly 110,000 clones, 92% seen once, with under 9.5% in the top ten. Regarding the study as a whole: The donor cohort was predominantly white British with a female majority, and clonal diversity may have been underestimated. AZD1222 recipients seropositive at baseline numbered only six.

Analyses pooled second doses at about 4 or about 12 weeks. A note on this clone: The target antigen is unknown.

The J segment lost 1 base and the V segment lost 4 bases, leaving 10 bases of the junction unmatched. The CDR3 has 19 residues. Germline V gene lookup returns CDR1 MNHEY and CDR2 SMNVEV (reference sequence). The material sequenced was peripheral blood, taken 28 days after the second AZD1222 dose. The sequence came from an adult who received the AZD1222 COVID-19 vaccine. The rearrangement joins TRBV27 to TRBJ2-1; 13 bases are shared with TRBD2. The CDR3 spells CASSSEPTSGRYSYNEQFF. CDR3 nucleotide sequence: TGTGCCAGCAGTTCCGAACCGACTAGCGGGAGGTATTCCTACAATGAGCAGTTCTTC.